One T cell receptor (beta chain) is described in this entry. This entry is derived from a study of blood T cells in healthy people across ages. The CDR3 is 16 residues long. CDR1 is SGHRS, CDR2 YFSETQ, per germline. The V gene lost 1 base and the J gene lost 0 bases, with 10 bases spanning the gap. Sample donors were healthy Caucasian individuals that came from Russia, aged roughly 6 to 100. Then a second PCR, running about 6 to 12 cycles, was carried out with a sample-barcoded 5' primer and a J-beta primer mix. TCRdb passed the 5' RACE reads through MiXCR, listing each CDR3 protein once. The sample comprises some 710,000 distinct CDR3 sequences, about a fifth of which are singletons, and about 22% rests with the top ten.

The chain links TRBV5-1 to TRBJ2-2; possibly TRBD1 for D (5 bases). The receptor was derived from a man in his sixties or seventies in good health. Sequencing was done on a sample of blood. The CDR3 nucleotides read TGCGCCAGCAGCTTGACAAGGGGCGCGAACACCGGGGAGCTGTTTTTT. The encoded protein is CASSLTRGANTGELFF.